Listed here are 7 T cell receptor beta chains from one sample, sequenced in a study of early T cells in non-severe SARS-CoV-2 infection. TCRdb fed the 5' RACE reads into MiXCR, producing one record per CDR3 protein. The sample contains more than 60,000 distinct CDR3 sequences, roughly a tenth of which appear only once. Sequenced: whole blood. The receptors here all came from an adult who was a healthcare worker with PCR-confirmed SARS-CoV-2 infection or an uninfected control (not recorded which).

This clonotype was seen a few times. The chain combines TRBV2 with TRBJ2-1; D unresolved. Germline V gives CDR1 SNHLY, CDR2 FYNNEI. The CDR3 contains 13 residues. V was clipped by 6 bases and J by 2 bases, with 8 bases between them. CDR3 sequence reads: CASSPEAYNEQFF. In nucleotides, the CDR3 is TGTGCCAGCAGCCCAGAGGCCTACAATGAGCAGTTCTTC. Full variable domain (remainder filled in from reference TRBV2 and TRBJ2-1): EPEVTQTPSHQVTQMGQEVILRCVPISNHLYFYWYRQILGQKVEFLVSFYNNEISEKSEIFDDQFSVERPDGSNFTLKIRSTKLEDSAMYFCASSPEAYNEQFFGPGTRLTVL.

This clonotype was observed a handful of times. The V call is TRBV7-2, the J call TRBJ2-5; TRBD2 agrees at 13 bases. Germline V gene sequence: CDR1 SGHTA, CDR2 FQGNSA. Trimming cost V 5 bases and J 5 bases; bases outside gene matches: 8. The CDR3 consists of 16 residues. CDR3 region: CASSIRTSGGQETQYF. DNA for the CDR3: TGTGCCAGCAGCATCCGGACTAGCGGGGGTCAGGAGACCCAGTACTTC.

This clonotype was counted between two and nine times. The chain combines TRBV11-2 with TRBJ2-7; TRBD1 aligns across 9 bases. The CDR3 is 15 amino acids. CDR1 and CDR2 from the germline V gene are SGHAT and FQNNGV. V was clipped by 6 bases and J by 6 bases; unmatched bases: 12. CDR3 region: CASRPSGTGYFEQYF. The CDR3 region has the DNA TGTGCCAGCAGACCCTCCGGGACAGGGTATTTCGAGCAGTACTTC.

This clonotype was counted at least ten times. V gene TRBV2 combines with J gene TRBJ1-5; 8 nucleotides line up with TRBD1. Germline CDR1 is SNHLY and CDR2 is FYNNEI. The CDR3 consists of 13 residues. V dropped 9 bases and J dropped 5; count of bases not matched to a gene: 6. CDR3 DNA sequence: TGTGCCAGTCGACAGGGGACGGATCAGCCCCAGCATTTT. Protein product: CASRQGTDQPQHF. Full variable domain (outside the CDR3, taken from reference TRBV2 and TRBJ1-5): EPEVTQTPSHQVTQMGQEVILRCVPISNHLYFYWYRQILGQKVEFLVSFYNNEISEKSEIFDDQFSVERPDGSNFTLKIRSTKLEDSAMYFCASRQGTDQPQHFGDGTRLSIL.

This clonotype occurred many times. The chain is built from TRBV25-1 and TRBJ2-7, with 12 bases matching TRBD2. The CDR3 contains 15 residues. J gave up 2 bases and V 4 bases, and 3 bases lay outside the gene matches. In germline, CDR1 is MGHDK, CDR2 SYGVNS. CDR3 loop: CASSGTSGGPYEQYF. CDR3 DNA: TGTGCCAGCAGTGGAACTAGCGGGGGGCCCTACGAGCAGTACTTC.

This clonotype occurred a few times. The chain recombines TRBV6-2 or TRBV6-3 with TRBJ2-7; D remains unclear. V lost 6 bases to trimming and J lost 7 bases, with 13 bases between them. Looked up from germline, CDR1 is MNHEY and CDR2 is SVGEGT. The CDR3 consists of 12 residues. CDR3: CASSPTYIEQYF. The CDR3 coding sequence is TGTGCCAGCAGCCCAACTTATATTGAGCAGTACTTC.

This clonotype was seen repeatedly, ten times or more. The CDR3 region is CASSLGSLGTQYF. Here the CDR3 DNA reads TGTGCCAGCAGCTTAGGGTCGTTAGGTACGCAGTATTTT. The chain joins TRBV7-2 to TRBJ2-3; the D is unclear. The germline V gene has CDR1 SGHTA and CDR2 FQGNSA. The CDR3 is 13 residues long. The V end was cut by 1 base, the J end by 8 bases, with 10 bases between.